This TCR beta chain comes out of a study of CD8+ T cells in alopecia areata. Extracted from the samples, RNA was reverse transcribed into cDNA to serve as the sequencing template. The table came from immunoSEQ multiplex PCR; TCRdb's copy has only in-frame clones and leaves some out. The table records roughly 200,000 clones, about 55% of them present only once. The ends were cut back, 3 bases at V and 5 bases at J, with 13 bases in the middle. The V gene's germline CDR1 is MNHEY and CDR2 SMNVEV (reference sequence). The CDR3 loop spans 14 amino acids. Broader study findings: Uncertainty remains about how baseline CD8+ expansion links to response, with one nonresponder.

Described treatment: oral pan-JAK inhibitor, 5-10 mg twice daily. Patients with alopecia areata provided lesional scalp punch biopsies as well as peripheral blood. This clone was counted a single time. The antigen remains undetermined. The starting material was CD8+ T cells sorted from blood, obtained at week 24, from a patient treated with tofacitinib. The TCR originated in a human donor with alopecia areata. The V call is TRBV27, the J call TRBJ1-1, with TRBD1 as a possible D gene (5 bases). CDR3 protein: CASSFRVGRTEAFF. For the CDR3, the DNA is TGTGCCAGCAGTTTCAGGGTTGGTAGGACTGAAGCTTTCTTT.